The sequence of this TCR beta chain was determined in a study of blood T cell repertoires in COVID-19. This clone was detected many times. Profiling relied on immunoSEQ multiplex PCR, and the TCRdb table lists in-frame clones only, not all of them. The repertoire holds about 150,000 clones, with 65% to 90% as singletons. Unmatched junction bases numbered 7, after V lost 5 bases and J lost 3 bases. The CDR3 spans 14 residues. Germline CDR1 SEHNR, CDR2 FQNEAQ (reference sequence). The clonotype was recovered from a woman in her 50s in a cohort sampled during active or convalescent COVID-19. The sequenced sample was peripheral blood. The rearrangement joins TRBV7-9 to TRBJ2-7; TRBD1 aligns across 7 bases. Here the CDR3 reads CASSPSTGYYEQYF. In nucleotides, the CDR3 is TGTGCCAGCAGCCCCTCGACAGGGTACTACGAGCAGTACTTC.